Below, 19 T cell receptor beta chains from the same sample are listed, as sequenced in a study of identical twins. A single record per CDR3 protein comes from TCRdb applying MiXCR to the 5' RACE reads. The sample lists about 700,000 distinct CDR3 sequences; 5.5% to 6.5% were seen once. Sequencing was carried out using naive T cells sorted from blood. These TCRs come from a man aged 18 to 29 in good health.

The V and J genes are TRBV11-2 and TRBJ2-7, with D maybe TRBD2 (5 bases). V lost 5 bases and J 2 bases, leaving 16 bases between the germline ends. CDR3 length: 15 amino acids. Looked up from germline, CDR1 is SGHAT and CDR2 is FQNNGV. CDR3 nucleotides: TGTGCCAGCAGCCCCCAAGCGGATGGGACCTACGAGCAGTACTTC. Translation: CASSPQADGTYEQYF.

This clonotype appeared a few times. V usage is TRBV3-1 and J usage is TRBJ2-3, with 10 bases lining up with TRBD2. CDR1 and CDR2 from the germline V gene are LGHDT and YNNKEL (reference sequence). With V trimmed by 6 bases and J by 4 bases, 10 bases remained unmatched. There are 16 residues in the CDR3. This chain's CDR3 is CASRRTSGWVPDTQYF. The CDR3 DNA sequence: TGTGCCAGCAGGCGGACTAGCGGATGGGTCCCAGATACGCAGTATTTT.

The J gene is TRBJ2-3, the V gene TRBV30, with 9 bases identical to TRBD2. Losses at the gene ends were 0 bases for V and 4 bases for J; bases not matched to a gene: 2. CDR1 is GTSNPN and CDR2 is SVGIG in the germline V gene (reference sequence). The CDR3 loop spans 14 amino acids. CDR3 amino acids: CAWSVAGGSDTQYF. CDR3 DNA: TGTGCCTGGAGTGTCGCGGGAGGGTCAGATACGCAGTATTTT.

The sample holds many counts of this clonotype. As DNA, the CDR3 is TGCAGCGTTCGAACCGGGACTTTGGATTCACCCCTCCACTTT. This codes for CSVRTGTLDSPLHF. The V and J genes are TRBV29-1 and TRBJ1-6, with D perhaps matching TRBD1 (5 bases). Germline CDR1 SQVTM, CDR2 ANQGSEA. This CDR3 has 14 residues. V gave up 5 bases and J gave up 8 bases, with 16 bases separating them.

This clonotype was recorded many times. The CDR3 is CSATVLGANTEAFF. Written as DNA, the CDR3 is TGCAGTGCGACTGTGCTAGGAGCGAACACTGAAGCTTTCTTT. The V gene is TRBV20-1, the J gene TRBJ1-1; D is ambiguous. V was shortened by 6 bases and J by 1 base, with 15 bases between the two germline ends. The germline V gene encodes CDR1 DFQATT and CDR2 SNEGSKA (reference sequence). The CDR3 has 14 residues.

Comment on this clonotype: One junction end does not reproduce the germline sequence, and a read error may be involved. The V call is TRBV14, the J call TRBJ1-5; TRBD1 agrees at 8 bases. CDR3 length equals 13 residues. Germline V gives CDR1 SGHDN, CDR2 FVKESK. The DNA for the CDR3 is TGTGCCAGCAGCCCAGGGGGCAATAAGCCCCAGCATTTT. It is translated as CASSPGGNKPQHF.

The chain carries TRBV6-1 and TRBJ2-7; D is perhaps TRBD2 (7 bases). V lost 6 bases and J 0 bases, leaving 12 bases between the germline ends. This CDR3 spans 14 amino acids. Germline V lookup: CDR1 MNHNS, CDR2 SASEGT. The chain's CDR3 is CASSLGGPSYEQYF. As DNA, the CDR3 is TGTGCCAGCAGCCTGGGGGGGCCCTCCTACGAGCAGTACTTC.

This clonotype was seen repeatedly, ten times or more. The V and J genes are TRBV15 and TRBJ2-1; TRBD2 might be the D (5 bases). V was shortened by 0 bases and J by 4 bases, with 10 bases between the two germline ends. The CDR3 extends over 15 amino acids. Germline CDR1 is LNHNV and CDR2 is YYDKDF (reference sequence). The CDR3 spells CATSRDLEDYNEQFF. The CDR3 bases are TGTGCCACCAGCAGAGATTTGGAGGATTACAATGAGCAGTTCTTC. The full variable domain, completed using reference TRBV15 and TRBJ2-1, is DAMVIQNPRYQVTQFGKPVTLSCSQTLNHNVMYWYQQKSSQAPKLLFHYYDKDFNNEADTPDNFQSRRPNTSFCFLDIRSPGLGDTAMYLCATSRDLEDYNEQFFGPGTRLTVL.

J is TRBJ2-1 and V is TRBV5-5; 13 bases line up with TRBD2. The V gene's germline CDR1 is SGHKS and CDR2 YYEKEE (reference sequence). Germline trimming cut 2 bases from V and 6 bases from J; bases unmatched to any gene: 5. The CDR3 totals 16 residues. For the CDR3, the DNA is TGTGCCAGCAGCTTCCGGACTAGCGGGAGCAGCAATGAGCAGTTCTTC. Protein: CASSFRTSGSSNEQFF.

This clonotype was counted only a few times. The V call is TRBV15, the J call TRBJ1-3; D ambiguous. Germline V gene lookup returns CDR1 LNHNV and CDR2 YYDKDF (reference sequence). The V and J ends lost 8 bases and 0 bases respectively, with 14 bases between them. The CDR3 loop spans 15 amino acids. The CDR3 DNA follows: TGTGCCACCGCGGAGGACTCACCCTCTGGAAACACCATATATTTT. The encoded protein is CATAEDSPSGNTIYF.

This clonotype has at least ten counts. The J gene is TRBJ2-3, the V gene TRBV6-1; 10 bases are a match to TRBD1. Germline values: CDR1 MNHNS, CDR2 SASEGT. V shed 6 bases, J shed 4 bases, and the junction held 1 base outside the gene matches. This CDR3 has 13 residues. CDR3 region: CASRGTGADTQYF. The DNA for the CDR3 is TGTGCCAGCAGGGGGACAGGGGCAGATACGCAGTATTTT.

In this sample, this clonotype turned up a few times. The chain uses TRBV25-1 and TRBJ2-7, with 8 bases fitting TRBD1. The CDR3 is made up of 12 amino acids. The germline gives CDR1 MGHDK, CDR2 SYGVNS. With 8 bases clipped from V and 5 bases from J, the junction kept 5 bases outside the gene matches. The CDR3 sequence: CASRDRGNEQYF. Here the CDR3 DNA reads TGTGCCAGCCGCGACAGGGGCAACGAGCAGTACTTC.

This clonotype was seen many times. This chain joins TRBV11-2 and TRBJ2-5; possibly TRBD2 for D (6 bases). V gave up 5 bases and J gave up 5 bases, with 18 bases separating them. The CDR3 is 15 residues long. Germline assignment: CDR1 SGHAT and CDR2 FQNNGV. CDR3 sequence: CASSTRDSPRETQYF. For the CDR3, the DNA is TGTGCCAGCAGCACCCGGGACTCCCCAAGGGAGACCCAGTACTTC.

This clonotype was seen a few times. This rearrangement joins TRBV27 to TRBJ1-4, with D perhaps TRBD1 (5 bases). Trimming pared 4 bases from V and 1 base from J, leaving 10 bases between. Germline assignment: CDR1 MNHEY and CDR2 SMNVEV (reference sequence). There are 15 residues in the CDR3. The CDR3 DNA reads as TGTGCCAGCAGTTCCAGGGCTAAAACTAATGAAAAACTGTTTTTT. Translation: CASSSRAKTNEKLFF.

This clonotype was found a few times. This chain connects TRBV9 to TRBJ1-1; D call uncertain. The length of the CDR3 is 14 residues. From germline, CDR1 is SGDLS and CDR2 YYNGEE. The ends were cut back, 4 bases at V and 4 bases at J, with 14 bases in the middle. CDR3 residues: CASSPEVGRTEAFF. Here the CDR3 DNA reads TGTGCCAGCAGCCCAGAGGTGGGCCGCACTGAAGCTTTCTTT. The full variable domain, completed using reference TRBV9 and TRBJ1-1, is DSGVTQTPKHLITATGQRVTLRCSPRSGDLSVYWYQQSLDQGLQFLIQYYNGEERAKGNILERFSAQQFPDLHSELNLSSLELGDSALYFCASSPEVGRTEAFFGQGTRLTVV.

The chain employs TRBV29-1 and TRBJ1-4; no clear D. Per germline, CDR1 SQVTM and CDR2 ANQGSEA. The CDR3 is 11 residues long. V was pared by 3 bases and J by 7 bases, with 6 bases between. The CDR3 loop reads CSVERAEKLFF. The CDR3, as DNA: TGCAGCGTTGAGAGGGCTGAAAAACTGTTTTTT.

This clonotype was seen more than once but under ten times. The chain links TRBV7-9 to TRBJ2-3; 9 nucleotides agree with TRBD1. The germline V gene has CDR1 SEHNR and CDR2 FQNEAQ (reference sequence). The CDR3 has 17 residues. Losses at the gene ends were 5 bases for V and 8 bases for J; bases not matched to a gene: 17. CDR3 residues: CASSLTKGTGRRGTQYF. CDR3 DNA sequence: TGTGCCAGCAGCCTAACAAAAGGGACAGGGCGGCGAGGTACGCAGTATTTT.

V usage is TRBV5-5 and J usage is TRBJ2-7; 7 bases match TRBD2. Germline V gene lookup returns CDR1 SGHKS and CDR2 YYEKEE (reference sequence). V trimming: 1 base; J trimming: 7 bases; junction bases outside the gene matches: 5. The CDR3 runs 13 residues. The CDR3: CASSLRGGKEQYV. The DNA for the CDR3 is TGTGCCAGCAGCTTGAGGGGAGGGAAGGAGCAGTACGTC.

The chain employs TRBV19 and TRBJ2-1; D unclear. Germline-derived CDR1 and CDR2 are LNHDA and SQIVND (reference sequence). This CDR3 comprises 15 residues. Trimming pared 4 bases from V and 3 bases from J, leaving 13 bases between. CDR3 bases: TGTGCCAGTAGTAACACCCCAAGAATCTACAATGAGCAGTTCTTC. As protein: CASSNTPRIYNEQFF.